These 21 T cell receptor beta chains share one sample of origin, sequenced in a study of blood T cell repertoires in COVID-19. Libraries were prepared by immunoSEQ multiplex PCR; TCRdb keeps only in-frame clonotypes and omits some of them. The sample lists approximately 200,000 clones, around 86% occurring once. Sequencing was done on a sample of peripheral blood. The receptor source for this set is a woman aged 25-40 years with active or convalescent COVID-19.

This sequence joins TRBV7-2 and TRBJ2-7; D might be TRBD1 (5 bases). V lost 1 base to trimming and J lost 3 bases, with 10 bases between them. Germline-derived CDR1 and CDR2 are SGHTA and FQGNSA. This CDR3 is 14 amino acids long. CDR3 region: CASSLGAGLYEQYF. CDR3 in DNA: TGTGCCAGCAGCTTAGGAGCAGGGCTCTACGAGCAGTACTTC.

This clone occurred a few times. CDR3 bases: TGTGCCAGCAGGGGCGACAGGGGCCCAAAAATTGGCAATCAGCCCCAGCATTTT. Translation: CASRGDRGPKIGNQPQHF. The chain has TRBV28 and TRBJ1-5; 8 bases are a match to TRBD1. The CDR3 loop spans 18 amino acids. The germline CDR1 and CDR2 sequences are MDHEN and SYDVKM. J gave up 2 bases and V 6 bases, and 15 bases lay outside the gene matches.

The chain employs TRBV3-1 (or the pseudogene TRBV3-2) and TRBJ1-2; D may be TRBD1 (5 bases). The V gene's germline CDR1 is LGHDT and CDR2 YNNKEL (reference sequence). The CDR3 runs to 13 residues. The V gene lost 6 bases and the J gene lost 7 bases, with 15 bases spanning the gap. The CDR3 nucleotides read TGTGCCAGCAGACAAAAGTCAGGGTTTGGCTACACCTTC. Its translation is CASRQKSGFGYTF.

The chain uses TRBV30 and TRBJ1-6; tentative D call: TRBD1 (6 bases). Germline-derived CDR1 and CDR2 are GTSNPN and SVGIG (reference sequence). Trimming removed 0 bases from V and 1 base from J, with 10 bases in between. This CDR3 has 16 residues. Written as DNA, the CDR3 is TGTGCCTGGAGTGTACGAGGGGGTTCCTATAATTCACCCCTCCACTTT. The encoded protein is CAWSVRGGSYNSPLHF.

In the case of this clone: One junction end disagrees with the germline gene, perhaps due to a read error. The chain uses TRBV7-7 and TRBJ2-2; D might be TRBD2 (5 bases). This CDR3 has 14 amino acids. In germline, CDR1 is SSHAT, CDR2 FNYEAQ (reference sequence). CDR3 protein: CASSLDGVTGELFF. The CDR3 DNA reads TGTGCTAGCAGCTTAGACGGGGTCACCGGGGAGCTGTTTTTT.

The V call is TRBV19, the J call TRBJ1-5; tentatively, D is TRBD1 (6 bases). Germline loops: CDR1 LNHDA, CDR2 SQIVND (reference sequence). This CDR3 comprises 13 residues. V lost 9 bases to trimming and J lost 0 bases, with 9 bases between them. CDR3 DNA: TGTGCCAGCCAGGGGTATAGCAATCAGCCCCAGCATTTT. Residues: CASQGYSNQPQHF.

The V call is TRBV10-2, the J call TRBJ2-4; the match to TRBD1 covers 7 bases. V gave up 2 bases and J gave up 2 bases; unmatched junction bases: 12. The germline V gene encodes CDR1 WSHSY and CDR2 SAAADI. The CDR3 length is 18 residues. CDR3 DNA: TGCGCCAGCAGTGAGCACGTTGCAGGGGGTACGACCAAAAACATTCAGTACTTC. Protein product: CASSEHVAGGTTKNIQYF.

This chain's CDR3 is CASSVGGDRSYEQYF. CDR3 nucleotide sequence: TGTGCCAGCAGCGTAGGAGGGGACAGATCCTACGAGCAGTACTTC. The chain has TRBV9 and TRBJ2-7, with 7 bases identical to TRBD1. Per the germline V gene, CDR1 is SGDLS and CDR2 is YYNGEE. The CDR3 runs 15 residues. Trimming took 0 bases from V and 1 from J; bases not matched to a gene: 4.

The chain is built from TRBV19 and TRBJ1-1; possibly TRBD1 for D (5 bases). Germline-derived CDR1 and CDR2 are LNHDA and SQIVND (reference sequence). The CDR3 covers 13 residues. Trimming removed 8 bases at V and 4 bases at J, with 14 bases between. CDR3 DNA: TGTGCCAGTCGTCGGGGGGAGATCACTGAAGCTTTCTTT. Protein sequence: CASRRGEITEAFF.

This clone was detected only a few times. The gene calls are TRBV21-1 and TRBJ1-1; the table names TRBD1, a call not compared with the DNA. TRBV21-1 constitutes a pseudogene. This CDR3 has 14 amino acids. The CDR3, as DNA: TGTGCCAGCAGCAAGGACAGGGATGCCACTGAAGCTTTCTTT. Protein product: CASSKDRDATEAFF.

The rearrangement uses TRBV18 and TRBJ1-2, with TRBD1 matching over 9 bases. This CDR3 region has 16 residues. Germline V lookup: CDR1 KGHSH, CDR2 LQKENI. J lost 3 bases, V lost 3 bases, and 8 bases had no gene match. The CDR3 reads CASSPTGGSAYYGYTF. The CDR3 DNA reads TGTGCCAGCTCACCCACAGGGGGCAGCGCATACTATGGCTACACCTTC.

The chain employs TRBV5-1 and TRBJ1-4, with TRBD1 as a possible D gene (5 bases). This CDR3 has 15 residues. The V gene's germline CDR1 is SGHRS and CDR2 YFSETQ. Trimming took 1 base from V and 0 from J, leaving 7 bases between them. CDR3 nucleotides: TGCGCCAGCAGCTTGTTGACAGCAACTAATGAAAAACTGTTTTTT. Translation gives CASSLLTATNEKLFF.

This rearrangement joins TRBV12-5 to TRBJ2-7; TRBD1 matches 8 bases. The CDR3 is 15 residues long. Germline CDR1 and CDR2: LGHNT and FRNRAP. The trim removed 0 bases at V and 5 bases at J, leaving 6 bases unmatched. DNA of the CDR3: TGTGCTAGTGGTTTGGTAGCGAGGACAGGGAACGAGCAGTACTTC. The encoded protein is CASGLVARTGNEQYF.

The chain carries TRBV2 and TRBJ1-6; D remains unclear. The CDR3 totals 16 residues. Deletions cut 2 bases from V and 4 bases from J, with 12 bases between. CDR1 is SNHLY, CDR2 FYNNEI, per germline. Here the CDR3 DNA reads TGTGCCAGCAGTGAACTGGGTCGGAGTTATAATTCACCCCTCCACTTT. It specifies CASSELGRSYNSPLHF.

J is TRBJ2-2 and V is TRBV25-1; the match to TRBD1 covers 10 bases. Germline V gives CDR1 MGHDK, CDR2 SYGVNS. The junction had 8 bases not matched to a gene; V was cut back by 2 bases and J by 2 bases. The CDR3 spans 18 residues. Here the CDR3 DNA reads TGTGCCAGCAGTGAACGACAGGGGGCGCCCCAAAACACCGGGGAGCTGTTTTTT. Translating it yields CASSERQGAPQNTGELFF.

The CDR3 region is CASMVYSEAFF. The CDR3 nucleotides read TGTGCCAGCATGGTGTACAGCGAAGCTTTCTTT. The chain joins TRBV28 to TRBJ1-1; D not resolved. This CDR3 spans 11 amino acids. Trimming removed 7 bases at V and 8 bases at J, with 11 bases between. The germline CDR1 and CDR2 sequences are MDHEN and SYDVKM.

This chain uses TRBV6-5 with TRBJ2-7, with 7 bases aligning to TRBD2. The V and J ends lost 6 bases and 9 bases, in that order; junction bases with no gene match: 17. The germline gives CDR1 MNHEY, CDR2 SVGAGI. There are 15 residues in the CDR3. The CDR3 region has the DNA TGTGCCAGCAGCCGGACGGCGGGGGAACCTACGGTGCAGTACTTC. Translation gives CASSRTAGEPTVQYF.

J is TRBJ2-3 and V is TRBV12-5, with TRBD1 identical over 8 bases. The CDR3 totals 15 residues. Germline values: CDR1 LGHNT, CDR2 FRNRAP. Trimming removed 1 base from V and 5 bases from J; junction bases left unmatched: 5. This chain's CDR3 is CASGLAGTGGDTQYF. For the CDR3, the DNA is TGTGCTAGTGGTTTGGCCGGGACAGGAGGAGATACGCAGTATTTT.

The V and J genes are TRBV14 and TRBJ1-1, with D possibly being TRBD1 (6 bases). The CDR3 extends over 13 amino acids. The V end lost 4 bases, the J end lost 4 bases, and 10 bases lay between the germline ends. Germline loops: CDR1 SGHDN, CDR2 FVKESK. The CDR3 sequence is CASSRTGLTEAFF. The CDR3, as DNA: TGTGCCAGCAGCCGAACAGGGCTCACTGAAGCTTTCTTT. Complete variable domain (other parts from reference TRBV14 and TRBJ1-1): EAGVTQFPSHSVIEKGQTVTLRCDPISGHDNLYWYRRVMGKEIKFLLHFVKESKQDESGMPNNRFLAERTGGTYSTLKVQPAELEDSGVYFCASSRTGLTEAFFGQGTRLTVV.

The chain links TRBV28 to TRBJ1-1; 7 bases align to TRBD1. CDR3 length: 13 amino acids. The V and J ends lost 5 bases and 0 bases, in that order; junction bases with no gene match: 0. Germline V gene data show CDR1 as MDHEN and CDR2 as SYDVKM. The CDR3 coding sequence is TGTGCCAGCAGTGGGACAGTGAACACTGAAGCTTTCTTT. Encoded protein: CASSGTVNTEAFF.

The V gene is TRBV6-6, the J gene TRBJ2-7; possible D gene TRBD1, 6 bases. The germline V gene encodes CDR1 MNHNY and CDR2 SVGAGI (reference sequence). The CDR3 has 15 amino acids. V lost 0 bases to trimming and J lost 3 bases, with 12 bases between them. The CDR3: CASSYSTRDIYEQYF. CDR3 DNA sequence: TGTGCCAGCAGTTACTCGACACGGGACATCTACGAGCAGTACTTC.